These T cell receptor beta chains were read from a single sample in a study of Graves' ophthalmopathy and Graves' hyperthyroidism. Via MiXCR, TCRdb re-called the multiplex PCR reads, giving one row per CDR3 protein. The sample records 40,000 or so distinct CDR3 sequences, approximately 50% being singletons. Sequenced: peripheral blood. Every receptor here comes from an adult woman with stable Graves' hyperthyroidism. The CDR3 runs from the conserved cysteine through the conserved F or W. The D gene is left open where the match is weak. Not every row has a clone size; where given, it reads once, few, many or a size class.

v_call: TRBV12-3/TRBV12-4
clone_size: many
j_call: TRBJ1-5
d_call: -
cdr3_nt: TGTGCCAGCATCTCCGGGCGGGAAAATCAGCCCCAGCATTTT
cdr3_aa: CASISGRENQPQHF

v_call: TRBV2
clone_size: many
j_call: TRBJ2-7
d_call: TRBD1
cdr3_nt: TGTGCCAGCGGAGGACAGGGCGGCTACGAGCAGTACTTC
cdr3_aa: CASGGQGGYEQYF

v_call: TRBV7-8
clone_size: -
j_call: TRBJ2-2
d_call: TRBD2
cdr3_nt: TGTGCCAGCAGCTTTCCGACTAGCGGGAGGCTTAGCGGGGAGCTGTTTTTT
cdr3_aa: CASSFPTSGRLSGELFF

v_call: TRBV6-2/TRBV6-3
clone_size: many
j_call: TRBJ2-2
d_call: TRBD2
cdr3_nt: TGTGCCAGCACCACCCCTAGCGGTAACACCGGGGAGCTGTTTTTT
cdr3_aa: CASTTPSGNTGELFF

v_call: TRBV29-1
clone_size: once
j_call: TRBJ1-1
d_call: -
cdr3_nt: TGCAGCGTTGACGCCGGATCTGGGACAGAAGCTTTCTTT
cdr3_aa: CSVDAGSGTEAFF

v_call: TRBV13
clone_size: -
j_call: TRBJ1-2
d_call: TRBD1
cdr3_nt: TGTGCCAGCAGCTTCCCCACCGGGACAGGGGCCGGCTACACCTTC
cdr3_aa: CASSFPTGTGAGYTF

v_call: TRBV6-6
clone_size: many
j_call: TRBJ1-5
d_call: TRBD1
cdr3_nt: TGTGCCAGCAGGCGAACCGGGACAGCAAATCAGCCCCAGCATTTT
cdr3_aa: CASRRTGTANQPQHF

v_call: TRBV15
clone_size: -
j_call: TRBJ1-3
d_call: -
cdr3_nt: TGTGCCACCAGCAGAGAGGGGCGGTCTGGAAACACCATATATTTT
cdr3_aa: CATSREGRSGNTIYF

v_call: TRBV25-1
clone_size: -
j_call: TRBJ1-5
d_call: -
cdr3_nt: TGTGCCAGCAGTTCATCGGGGGGGCAGCCCCAGCATTTT
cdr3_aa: CASSSSGGQPQHF

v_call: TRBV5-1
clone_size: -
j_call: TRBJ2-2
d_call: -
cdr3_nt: TGCGCCAGCAGCTTGAGCGGGACAGGTACCGGGGAGCTGTTTTTT
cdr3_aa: CASSLSGTGTGELFF

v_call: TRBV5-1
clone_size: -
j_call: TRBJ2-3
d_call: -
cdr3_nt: TGCGCCAGCCGCCCGGGACTGAGCACAGATACGCAGTATTTT
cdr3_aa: CASRPGLSTDTQYF

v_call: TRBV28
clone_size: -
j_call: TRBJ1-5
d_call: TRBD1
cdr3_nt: TGTGCCAGCAGTCCGGGACAGGTTAGCAATCAGCCCCAGCATTTT
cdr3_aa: CASSPGQVSNQPQHF

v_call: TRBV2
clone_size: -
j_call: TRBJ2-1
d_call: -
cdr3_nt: TGTGCCAGCAGTGAAATGGCAGCCAGCTCCTACAATGAGCAGTTCTTC
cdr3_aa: CASSEMAASSYNEQFF

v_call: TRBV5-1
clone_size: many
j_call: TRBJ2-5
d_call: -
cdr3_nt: TGCGCCAGCAGCTTGGCGGGGGACCCAGAGACCCAGTACTTC
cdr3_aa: CASSLAGDPETQYF

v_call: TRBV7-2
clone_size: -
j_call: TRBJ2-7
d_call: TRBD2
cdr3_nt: TGTGCCAGCAGCTTCCGAGCGGGAGGGCGGTACGAGCAGTACTTC
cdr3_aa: CASSFRAGGRYEQYF

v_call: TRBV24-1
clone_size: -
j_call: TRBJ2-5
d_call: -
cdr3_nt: TGTGCCACCAGTGCCGAAGGGACTCCCCAAGAGACCCAGTACTTC
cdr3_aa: CATSAEGTPQETQYF

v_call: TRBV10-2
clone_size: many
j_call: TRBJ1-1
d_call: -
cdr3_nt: TGCGCCAGCAGTGAGTCGTTCGGATTGAGGTACTATCTCACTGAAGCTTTCTTT
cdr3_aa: CASSESFGLRYYLTEAFF

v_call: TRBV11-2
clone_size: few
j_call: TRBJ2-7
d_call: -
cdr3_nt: TGTGCCAGCGGGGGACGCGAGCAGTACTTC
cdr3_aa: CASGGREQYF

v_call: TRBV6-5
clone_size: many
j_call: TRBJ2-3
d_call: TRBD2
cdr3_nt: TGTGCCAGCAGTTACTCGAGAGCGGGAGAGGGAGATACGCAGTATTTT
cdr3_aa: CASSYSRAGEGDTQYF

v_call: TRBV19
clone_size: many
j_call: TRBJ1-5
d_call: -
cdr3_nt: TGTGCCAGTAGTATAGCGGGAGGAAATCAGCCCCAGCATTTT
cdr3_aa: CASSIAGGNQPQHF

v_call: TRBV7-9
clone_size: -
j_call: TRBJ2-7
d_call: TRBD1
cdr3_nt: TGTGCCAGCAGCTTCCCACCCGGGACAGGGGTAGGCGAGCAGTACTTC
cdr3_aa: CASSFPPGTGVGEQYF

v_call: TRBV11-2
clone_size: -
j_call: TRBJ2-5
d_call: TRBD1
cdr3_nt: TGTGCCAGCAGTTGGGACAGGGGAGTAGGAGAGACCCAGTACTTC
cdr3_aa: CASSWDRGVGETQYF

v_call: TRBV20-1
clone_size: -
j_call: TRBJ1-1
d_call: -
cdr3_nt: TGCAGTGACTCGGGACGATCGAACACTGAAGCTTTCTTT
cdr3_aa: CSDSGRSNTEAFF

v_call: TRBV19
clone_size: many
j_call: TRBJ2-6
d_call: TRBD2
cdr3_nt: TGTGCCAGTAGTCCCCTCCTAGCGGGAGGAGGGGCCAACGTCCTGACTTTC
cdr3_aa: CASSPLLAGGGANVLTF

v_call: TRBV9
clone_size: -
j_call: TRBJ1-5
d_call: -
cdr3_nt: TGTGCCAGCAGCGTAGCAGGGAATAGCAATCAGCCCCAGCATTTT
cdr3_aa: CASSVAGNSNQPQHF

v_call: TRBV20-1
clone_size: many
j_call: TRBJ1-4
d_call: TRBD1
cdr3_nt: TGCAGTGCCCAGGGGGGGGGGGAAAAACTGTTTTTT
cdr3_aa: CSAQGGGEKLFF

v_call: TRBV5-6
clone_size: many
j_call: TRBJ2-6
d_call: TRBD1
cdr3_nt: TGTGCCAGCAGCCTGGGACAGGGGGGCCTGACTTTC
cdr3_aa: CASSLGQGGLTF

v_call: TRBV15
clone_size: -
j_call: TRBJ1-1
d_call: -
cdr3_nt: TGTGCCTCCGGGGCGTTGGCTTTCTTT
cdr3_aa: CASGALAFF

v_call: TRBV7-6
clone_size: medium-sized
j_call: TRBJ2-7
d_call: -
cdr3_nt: TGTGCCAGCAGCTTAGATATAGGGACTTCCTACGAGCAGTACTTC
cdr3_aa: CASSLDIGTSYEQYF

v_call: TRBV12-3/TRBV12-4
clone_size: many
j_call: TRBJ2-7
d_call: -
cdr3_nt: TGTGCCAGCAGTTTATCGGGGTCCCCCTACGAGCAGTACTTC
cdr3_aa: CASSLSGSPYEQYF

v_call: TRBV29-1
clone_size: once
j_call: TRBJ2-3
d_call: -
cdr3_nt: TGCAGCGTTAGAGGTTCCCCACAATATACGCAGTATTTT
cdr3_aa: CSVRGSPQYTQYF

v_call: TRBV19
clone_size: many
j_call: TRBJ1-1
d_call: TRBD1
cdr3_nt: TGTGCCACCTCTGACTCGACAGGGCGGCCTGAAGCTTTCTTT
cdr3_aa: CATSDSTGRPEAFF

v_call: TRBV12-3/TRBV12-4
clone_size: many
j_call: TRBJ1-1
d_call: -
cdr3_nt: TGTGCCAGCAGTTTAAGGCTCTGGCAGAACACTGAAGCTTTCTTT
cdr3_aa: CASSLRLWQNTEAFF

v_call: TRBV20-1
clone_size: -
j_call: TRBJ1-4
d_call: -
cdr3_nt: TGCAGTGCTAGAGATTTTAAGGAAAAACTGTTTTTT
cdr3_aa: CSARDFKEKLFF

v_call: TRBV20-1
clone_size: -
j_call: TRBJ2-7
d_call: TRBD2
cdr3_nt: TGCAGTGCCAGGATGACTAGCGGAAACTACGAGCAGTACTTC
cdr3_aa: CSARMTSGNYEQYF

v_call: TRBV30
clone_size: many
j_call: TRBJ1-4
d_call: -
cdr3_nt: TGTGCCTGGAGTGTAGGCTCAACTAATGAAAAACTGTTTTTT
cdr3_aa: CAWSVGSTNEKLFF

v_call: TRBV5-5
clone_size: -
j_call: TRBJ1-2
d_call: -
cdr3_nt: TGTGCCAGCAGCCCGGGCTTCTTCCCCTATGGCCACACCTTC
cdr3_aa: CASSPGFFPYGHTF

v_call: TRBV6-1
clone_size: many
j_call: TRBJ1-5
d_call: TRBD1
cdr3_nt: TGTGCCAGTGTTAGTAGAGGGGGCGCGGGTATACGACAGCCCCAGCATTTT
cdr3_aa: CASVSRGGAGIRQPQHF

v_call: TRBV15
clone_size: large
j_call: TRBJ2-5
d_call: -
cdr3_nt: TGTGCCACCGGGCGGCACGCGGGAGAGACCCAGTACTTC
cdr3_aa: CATGRHAGETQYF

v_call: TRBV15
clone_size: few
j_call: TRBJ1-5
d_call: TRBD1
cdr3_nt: TGTGCCACCAGCAGTGGGACAGGGATAGGGCAGCCCCAGCATTTT
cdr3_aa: CATSSGTGIGQPQHF

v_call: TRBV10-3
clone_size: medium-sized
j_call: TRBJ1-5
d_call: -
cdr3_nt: TGTGCCATCAGTGAGGGCCAGGGTGCGAATCAGCCCCAGCATTTT
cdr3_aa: CAISEGQGANQPQHF

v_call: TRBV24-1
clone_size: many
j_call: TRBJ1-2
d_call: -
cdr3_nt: TGTGCCACCAGTGAGCGGCTGGGCTATGGCTACACCTTC
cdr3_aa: CATSERLGYGYTF

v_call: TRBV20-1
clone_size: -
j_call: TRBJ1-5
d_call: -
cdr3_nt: TGCAGTGCTAGAAAGGGCCAGATAGAATATAGCAATCAGCCCCAGCATTTT
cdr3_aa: CSARKGQIEYSNQPQHF

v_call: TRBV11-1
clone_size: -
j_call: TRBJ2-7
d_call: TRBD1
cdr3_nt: TGTGCCAGCAGAACCGGGACAGGGGTGTGGGAGCAGTACTTC
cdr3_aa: CASRTGTGVWEQYF

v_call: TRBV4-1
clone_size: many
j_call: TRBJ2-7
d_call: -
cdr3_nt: TGCGCCAGCAGCCAAGACGCAGGCGATCCTACCTACGAGCAGTACTTC
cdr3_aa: CASSQDAGDPTYEQYF

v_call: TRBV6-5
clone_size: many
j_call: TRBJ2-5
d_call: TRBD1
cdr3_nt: TGTGCCAGCAGGCGACAGGGTGCAGAGACCCAGTACTTC
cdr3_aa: CASRRQGAETQYF